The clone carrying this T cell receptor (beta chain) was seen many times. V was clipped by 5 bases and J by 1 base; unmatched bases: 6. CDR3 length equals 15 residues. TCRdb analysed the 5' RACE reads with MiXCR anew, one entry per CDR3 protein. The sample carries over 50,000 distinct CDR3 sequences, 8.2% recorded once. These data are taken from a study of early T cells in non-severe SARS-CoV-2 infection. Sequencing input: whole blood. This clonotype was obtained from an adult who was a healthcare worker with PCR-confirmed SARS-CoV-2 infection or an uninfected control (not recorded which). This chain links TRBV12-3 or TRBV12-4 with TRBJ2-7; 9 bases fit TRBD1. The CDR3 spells CASSGPGQGSYEQYF. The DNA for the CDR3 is TGTGCCAGCAGTGGCCCGGGACAGGGATCCTACGAGCAGTACTTC.